This T cell receptor (beta chain) was sequenced during a study of regulatory T cells in long-lasting Graves disease. Broader study findings: Preferential use of TRBV28, TRBJ1-2 and TRBJ2-5 was seen in persistent disease.

Trimming removed 0 bases at V and 3 bases at J, with 13 bases between. This CDR3 has 15 residues. Germline assignment: CDR1 DFQATT and CDR2 SNEGSKA (reference sequence). Documented time point: newly diagnosed GD, antithyroid drugs for less than 3 months. Following extraction of RNA from PBMCs, that RNA was used to make the TCR library. This clonotype was detected only a few times. Its antigen is unidentified. CDR3 regions were amplified by Arm-PCR using iRepertoire HTBI primers to build TCR beta libraries. TCRdb independently ran MiXCR on the multiplex PCR reads; one entry per CDR3 protein. The repertoire holds about 460,000 distinct CDR3 sequences, with 13% to 15% as singletons. This sample also appeared in a second study, on T cells in Graves' hyperthyroidism and ophthalmopathy. That investigation notes: Graves' hyperthyroidism qualified as stable when ophthalmopathy did not progress within 18 months. The HTBI primer set was used in a first-round RT-PCR of the TCR CDR3.

This TCR came from a woman aged 45 to 65 with Graves disease. Specimen: peripheral blood mononuclear cells (PBMCs), collected at new diagnosis, from a patient treated with antithyroid drugs. The chain uses TRBV20-1 and TRBJ2-3, with D tentatively TRBD2 (6 bases). The CDR3 loop reads CSARDLGSGTDTQYF. CDR3 bases: TGCAGTGCTAGAGATCTCGGGAGTGGAACAGATACGCAGTATTTT.